A selection of T cell receptor beta chains follows, all from one sample in a study of blood T cell repertoires in COVID-19. Method: immunoSEQ multiplex PCR; TCRdb's copy keeps in-frame clones and lacks some. Among some 200,000 clones listed, around nine tenths were seen once. What was sequenced was peripheral blood. The receptor set was obtained from a woman aged 18-30 years who had recovered from COVID-19. The conserved cysteine and the conserved F or W are not part of the CDR3 here. A D gene is named only where the DNA matches it firmly.

.	TRBV19	TRBJ2-5	ASSIVSGVETQY
.	TRBV4-3	TRBJ2-7	ASSQAVTYEQY
TRBD2	TRBV4-1	TRBJ2-2	ASSQEGSGSVTGELF
TRBD1	TRBV29-1	TRBJ2-7	SVVRGTGEQY
.	TRBV4-3	TRBJ1-1	ASSQESRQREAF
.	TRBV7-9	TRBJ2-5	ASSSLREAGETQY
TRBD1	TRBV6-1	TRBJ1-2	ASSEIFQGAAYGYT
.	TRBV19	TRBJ1-5	ASSLQVISNQPQH
.	TRBV9	TRBJ2-7	ASSVAPGGNSYEQY
.	TRBV27	TRBJ1-5	ASSRKGLGGNQPQH
.	TRBV25-1	TRBJ2-7	ASSELSAAPRGYEQY
.	TRBV5-6	TRBJ1-1	ASSAGSTEAF
.	TRBV4-3	TRBJ1-1	ASSQEPGRWNTEAF
TRBD1	TRBV7-9	TRBJ1-5	ASSSVTGSNQPQH
.	TRBV12-2	TRBJ2-2	ASRSATRRRMGTGELF
TRBD2	TRBV25-1	TRBJ2-1	ASEGTSGIFYNEQF
.	TRBV5-1	TRBJ1-2	ASSLDGTTGSARGYT
.	TRBV4-2	TRBJ2-6	ASSQEGGSGANVLT
TRBD1	TRBV30	TRBJ1-1	AWGGTETEAF
.	TRBV6-1	TRBJ1-2	ASSDDLRYT
TRBD2	TRBV29-1	TRBJ2-7	SVEVRGDLHEQY
.	TRBV9	TRBJ1-3	ASSALGDIFSGNTIY
.	TRBV27	TRBJ1-4	ASSLKQRGENEKLF
.	TRBV4-3	TRBJ2-5	ASSQSVQETQY
TRBD1	TRBV25-1	TRBJ2-7	ASSGGQGAYEQY
TRBD2	TRBV7-3	TRBJ2-7	ASSLRLAGSYEQY
.	TRBV5-5	TRBJ1-5	ASSLRGGHQPQH
.	TRBV2	TRBJ2-7	ASSNLVLSYYEQY
TRBD2	TRBV4-1	TRBJ2-5	ASSQLLLAAQETQY
TRBD2	TRBV9	TRBJ2-1	ASNPSGSSYNEQF
.	TRBV13	TRBJ2-1	ASSLEAVNEQF
.	TRBV30	TRBJ1-5	AWSGTKSGWGNQPQH
.	TRBV10-3	TRBJ2-1	AISVLGHNEQF
TRBD2	TRBV12-5	TRBJ2-5	ASGLVASPGTSQETQY
TRBD2	TRBV25-1	TRBJ2-2	ASSEPRGGGRTGELF
.	TRBV27	TRBJ1-1	ASNYDMLANTEAF
.	TRBV15	TRBJ1-2	ATSMSRTAVNYGYT
TRBD2	TRBV7-3	TRBJ2-1	ASSSATSGGSYNEQF
.	TRBV7-3	TRBJ1-5	ASSLGRGQPQH
TRBD2	TRBV5-8	TRBJ2-7	ASSRGGISYEQY
TRBD2	TRBV2	TRBJ2-1	ASIIAGVNNEQF
TRBD1	TRBV9	TRBJ2-7	ASSVGAGQGWNEQY
TRBD1	TRBV7-9	TRBJ2-5	ASSLVGQGKQETQY
TRBD2	TRBV3-1/TRBV3-2	TRBJ2-1	ASSPVGTSGWNEQF
TRBD1	TRBV7-2	TRBJ2-5	ASSDRTGESGVETQY
.	TRBV6-2/TRBV6-3	TRBJ1-1	ASSTRIMNTEAF